The source of this TCR beta chain is a study of cytotoxic CD8 clonotypes in ibrutinib-treated CLL. The method was immunoSEQ multiplex PCR; TCRdb's version includes in-frame clones alone and lacks a portion of them. Here the sample spans 250,000 to 350,000 clones, around 76% being singletons. The CDR3 totals 14 residues. The J gene is TRBJ2-7, the V gene TRBV21-1; the tabulated D call, TRBD1, remains unverified against the DNA. TRBV21-1 is a known pseudogene. Sequencing used PBMCs, obtained at disease progression, from a patient treated with ibrutinib. The clonotype originates from a human donor with chronic lymphocytic leukemia. CDR3 sequence reads: CASSKQGYSYEQYF. DNA of the CDR3: TGTGCCAGCAGCAAGCAGGGTTACTCCTACGAGCAGTACTTC.